The sample holds a few counts of the clone carrying this T cell receptor (beta chain). This record belongs to a study of blood T cell repertoires in COVID-19. Study at large: The study drew acute and convalescent COVID-19 samples from the United States, Italy and Spain. The analysed material was cDNA or gDNA that came from T cells, B-cell-depleted T cells, or PBMCs.

The V segment lost 7 bases and the J segment 4 bases; nucleotides outside the gene matches: 3. The CDR3 consists of 14 residues. The germline CDR1 and CDR2 sequences are MNHEY and SMNVEV (reference sequence). In the original processing: Amplification of reference gene primers provided the estimated nucleated cell counts. The table came from immunoSEQ multiplex PCR; TCRdb's copy has only in-frame clones and leaves some out. V and J calls and clone size are as listed in that table; D and trimming were resolved from the DNA. This sample has 100,000 to 150,000 clones, with approximately 87% found just once.

This TCR was recovered from a woman in her sixties or seventies with acute or convalescent COVID-19. The chain has TRBV27 and TRBJ2-1, with 11 bases matching TRBD2. The sequenced sample was peripheral blood. CDR3 residues: CASTRLAGYNEQFF. Written as DNA, the CDR3 is TGTGCCAGCACCAGACTAGCGGGATACAATGAGCAGTTCTTC.